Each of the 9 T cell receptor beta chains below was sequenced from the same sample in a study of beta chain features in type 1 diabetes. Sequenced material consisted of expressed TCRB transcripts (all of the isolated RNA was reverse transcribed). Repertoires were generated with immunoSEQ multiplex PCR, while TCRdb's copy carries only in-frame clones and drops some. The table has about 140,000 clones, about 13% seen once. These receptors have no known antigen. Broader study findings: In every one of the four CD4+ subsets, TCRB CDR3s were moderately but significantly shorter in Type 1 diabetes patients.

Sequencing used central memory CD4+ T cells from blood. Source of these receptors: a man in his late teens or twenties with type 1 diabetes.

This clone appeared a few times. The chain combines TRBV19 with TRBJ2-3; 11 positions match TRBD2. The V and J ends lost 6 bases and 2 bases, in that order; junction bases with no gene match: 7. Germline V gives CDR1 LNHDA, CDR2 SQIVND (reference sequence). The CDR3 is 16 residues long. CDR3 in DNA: TGTGCCAGTAGCCGCTCGACTAGCGGGAACACAGATACGCAGTATTTT. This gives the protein CASSRSTSGNTDTQYF.

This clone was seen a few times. CDR3 DNA sequence: TGCGCCAGCAGCTTGGGACGTGGAGAGACCCAGTACTTC. Its protein product is CASSLGRGETQYF. This sequence joins TRBV5-1 and TRBJ2-5; D is undetermined. Trimming took 0 bases from V and 4 from J, leaving 7 bases between them. Germline CDR1 is SGHRS and CDR2 is YFSETQ. The CDR3 runs to 13 residues.

CDR3 amino acids: CASSLPQGEKLFF. The DNA of the CDR3 is TGTGCCAGCAGTTTACCGCAGGGTGAAAAACTGTTTTTT. The chain has TRBV28 and TRBJ1-4; possibly TRBD1 for D (5 bases). This CDR3 is 13 amino acids long. Germline CDR1 MDHEN, CDR2 SYDVKM. Trimming took off 2 bases at V and 7 bases at J, with 8 bases between the two ends.

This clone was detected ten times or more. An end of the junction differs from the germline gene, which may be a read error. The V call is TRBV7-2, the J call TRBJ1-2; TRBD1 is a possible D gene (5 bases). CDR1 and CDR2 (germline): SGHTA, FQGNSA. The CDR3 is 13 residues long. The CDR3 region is CASSLEGQGRLSF. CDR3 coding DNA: TGTGCCAGCAGCTTAGAGGGTCAGGGACGGCTCTCCTTC.

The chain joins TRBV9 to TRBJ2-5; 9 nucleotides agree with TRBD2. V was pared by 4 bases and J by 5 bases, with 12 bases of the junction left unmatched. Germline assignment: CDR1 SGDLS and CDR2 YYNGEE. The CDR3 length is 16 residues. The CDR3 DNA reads TGTGCCAGCAGCACAGGTTCTAGCGGGGTTGGGGAGACCCAGTACTTC. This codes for CASSTGSSGVGETQYF.

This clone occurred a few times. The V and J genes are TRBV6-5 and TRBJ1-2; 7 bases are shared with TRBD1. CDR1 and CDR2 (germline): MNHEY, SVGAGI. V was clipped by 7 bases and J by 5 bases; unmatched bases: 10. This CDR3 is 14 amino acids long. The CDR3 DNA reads TGTGCCAGCAAACGAGCACAGGGGAGGTATGGCTACACCTTC. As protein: CASKRAQGRYGYTF.

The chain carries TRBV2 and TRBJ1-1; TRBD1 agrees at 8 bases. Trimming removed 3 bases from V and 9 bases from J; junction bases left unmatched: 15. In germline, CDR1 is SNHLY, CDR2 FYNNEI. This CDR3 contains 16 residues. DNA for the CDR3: TGTGCCAGCAGTGACCAAGCCCGGACAGGGCCGAGACAAGCTTTCTTT. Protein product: CASSDQARTGPRQAFF.

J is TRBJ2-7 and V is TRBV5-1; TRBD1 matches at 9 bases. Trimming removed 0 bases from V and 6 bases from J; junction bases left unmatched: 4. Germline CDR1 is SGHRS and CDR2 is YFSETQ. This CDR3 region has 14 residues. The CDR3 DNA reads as TGCGCCAGCAGCTTGGTGACAGGGGGAGGCGAGCAGTACTTC. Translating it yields CASSLVTGGGEQYF.

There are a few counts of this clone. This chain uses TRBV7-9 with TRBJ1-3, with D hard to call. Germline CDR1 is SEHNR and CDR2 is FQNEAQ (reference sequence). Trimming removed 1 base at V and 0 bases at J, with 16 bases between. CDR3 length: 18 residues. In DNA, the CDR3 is TGTGCCAGCAGCTTAGTGTTTATGGAACAGTTCTCTGGAAACACCATATATTTT. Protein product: CASSLVFMEQFSGNTIYF.